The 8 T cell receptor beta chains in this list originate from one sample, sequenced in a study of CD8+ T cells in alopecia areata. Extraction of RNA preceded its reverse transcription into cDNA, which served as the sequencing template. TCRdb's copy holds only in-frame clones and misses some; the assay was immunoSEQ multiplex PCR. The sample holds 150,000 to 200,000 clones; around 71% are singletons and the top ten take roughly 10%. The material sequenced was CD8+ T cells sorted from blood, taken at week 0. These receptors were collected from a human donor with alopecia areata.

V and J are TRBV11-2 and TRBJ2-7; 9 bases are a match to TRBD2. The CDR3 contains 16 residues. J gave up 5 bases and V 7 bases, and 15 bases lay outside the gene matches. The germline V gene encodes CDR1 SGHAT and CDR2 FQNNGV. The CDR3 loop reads CASNPRTRGGSNEQYF. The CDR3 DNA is TGTGCCAGCAACCCCCGGACGCGGGGGGGTTCTAACGAGCAGTACTTC.

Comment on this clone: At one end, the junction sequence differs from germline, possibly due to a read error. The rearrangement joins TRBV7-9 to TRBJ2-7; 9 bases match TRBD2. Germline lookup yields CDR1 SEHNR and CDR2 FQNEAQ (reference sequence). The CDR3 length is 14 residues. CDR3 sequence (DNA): TGTGCCAGCAGCCTAGCGGGGACCCCCTACGAGCAGTACTTC. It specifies CASSLAGTPYEQYF.

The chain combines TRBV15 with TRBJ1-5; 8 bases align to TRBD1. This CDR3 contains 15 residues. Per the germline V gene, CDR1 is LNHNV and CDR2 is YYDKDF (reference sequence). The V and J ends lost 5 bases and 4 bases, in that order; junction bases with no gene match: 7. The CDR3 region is CATSGQGRGNQPQHF. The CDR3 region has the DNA TGTGCCACCAGCGGACAGGGTAGGGGAAATCAGCCCCAGCATTTT.

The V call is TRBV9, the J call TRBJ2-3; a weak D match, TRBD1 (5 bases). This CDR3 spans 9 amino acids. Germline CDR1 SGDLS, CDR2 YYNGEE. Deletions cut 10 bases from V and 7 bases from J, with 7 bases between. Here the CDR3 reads CAGANTQYF. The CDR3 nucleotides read TGTGCCGGGGCAAATACGCAGTATTTT.

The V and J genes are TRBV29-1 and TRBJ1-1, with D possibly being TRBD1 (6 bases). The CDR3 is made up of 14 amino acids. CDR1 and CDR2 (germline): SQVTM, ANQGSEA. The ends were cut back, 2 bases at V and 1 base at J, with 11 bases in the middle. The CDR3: CSVERGDKNTEAFF. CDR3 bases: TGCAGCGTTGAAAGAGGGGACAAGAACACTGAAGCTTTCTTT. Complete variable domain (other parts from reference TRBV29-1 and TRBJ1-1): SAVISQKPSRDICQRGTSLTIQCQVDSQVTMMFWYRQQPGQSLTLIATANQGSEATYESGFVIDKFPISRPNLTFSTLTVSNMSPEDSSIYLCSVERGDKNTEAFFGQGTRLTVV.

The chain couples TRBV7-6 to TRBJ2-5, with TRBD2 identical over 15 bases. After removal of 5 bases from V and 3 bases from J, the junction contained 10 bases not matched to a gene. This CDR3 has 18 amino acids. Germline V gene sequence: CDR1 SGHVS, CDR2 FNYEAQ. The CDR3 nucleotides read TGTGCCAGCAGCCGACGCGGACTAGCGGGGGGGGACAAAGAGACCCAGTACTTC. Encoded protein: CASSRRGLAGGDKETQYF.

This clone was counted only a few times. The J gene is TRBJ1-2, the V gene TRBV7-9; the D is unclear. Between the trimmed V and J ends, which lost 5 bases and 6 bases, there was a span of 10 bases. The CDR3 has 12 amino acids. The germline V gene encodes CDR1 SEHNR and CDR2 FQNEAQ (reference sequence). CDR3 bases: TGTGCCAGCAGCCCCGGAGCGGATGGCTACACCTTC. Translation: CASSPGADGYTF.

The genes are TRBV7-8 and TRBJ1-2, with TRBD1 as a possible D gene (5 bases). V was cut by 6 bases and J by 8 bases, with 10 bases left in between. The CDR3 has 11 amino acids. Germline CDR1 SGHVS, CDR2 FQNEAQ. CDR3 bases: TGTGCCAGCAGTAGGGGAGGGGGCTACACCTTC. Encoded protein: CASSRGGGYTF.